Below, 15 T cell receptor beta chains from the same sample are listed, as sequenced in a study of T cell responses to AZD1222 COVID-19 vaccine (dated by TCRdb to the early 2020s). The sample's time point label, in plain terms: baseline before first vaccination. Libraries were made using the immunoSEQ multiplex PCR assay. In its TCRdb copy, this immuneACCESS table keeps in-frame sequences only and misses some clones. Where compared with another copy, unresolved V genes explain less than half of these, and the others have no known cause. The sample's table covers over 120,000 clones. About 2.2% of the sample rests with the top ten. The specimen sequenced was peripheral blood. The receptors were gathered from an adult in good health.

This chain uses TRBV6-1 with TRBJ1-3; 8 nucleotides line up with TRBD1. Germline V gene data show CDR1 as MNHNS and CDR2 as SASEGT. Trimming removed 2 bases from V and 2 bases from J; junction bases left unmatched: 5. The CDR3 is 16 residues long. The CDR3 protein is CASSEWAGGTGNTIYF. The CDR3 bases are TGTGCCAGCAGTGAATGGGCAGGGGGCACTGGAAACACCATATATTTT.

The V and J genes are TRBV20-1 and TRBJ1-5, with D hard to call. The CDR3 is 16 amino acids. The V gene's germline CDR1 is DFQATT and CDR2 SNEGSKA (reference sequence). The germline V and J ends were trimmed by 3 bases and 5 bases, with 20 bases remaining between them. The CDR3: CSASLPRYGTDQPQHF. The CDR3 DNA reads TGCAGTGCTAGTCTACCTCGGTATGGAACTGATCAGCCCCAGCATTTT.

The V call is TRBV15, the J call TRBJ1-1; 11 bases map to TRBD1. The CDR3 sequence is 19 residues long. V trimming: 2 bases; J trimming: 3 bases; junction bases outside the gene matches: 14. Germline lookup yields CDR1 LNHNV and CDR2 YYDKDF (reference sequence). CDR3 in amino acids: CATSRKPGQGGRLDTEAFF. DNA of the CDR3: TGTGCCACCAGCAGAAAGCCGGGACAGGGGGGCCGGTTGGACACTGAAGCTTTCTTT. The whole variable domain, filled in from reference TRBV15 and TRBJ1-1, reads DAMVIQNPRYQVTQFGKPVTLSCSQTLNHNVMYWYQQKSSQAPKLLFHYYDKDFNNEADTPDNFQSRRPNTSFCFLDIRSPGLGDTAMYLCATSRKPGQGGRLDTEAFFGQGTRLTVV.

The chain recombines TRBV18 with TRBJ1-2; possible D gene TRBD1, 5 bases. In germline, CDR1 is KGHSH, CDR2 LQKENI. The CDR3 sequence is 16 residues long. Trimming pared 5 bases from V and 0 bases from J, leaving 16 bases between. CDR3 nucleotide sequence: TGTGCCAGCTCATCTCTAGACAGCAACACTAACTATGGCTACACCTTC. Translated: CASSSLDSNTNYGYTF. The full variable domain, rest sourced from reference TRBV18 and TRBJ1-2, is NAGVMQNPRHLVRRRGQEARLRCSPMKGHSHVYWYRQLPEEGLKFMVYLQKENIIDESGMPKERFSAEFPKEGPSILRIQQVVRGDSAAYFCASSSLDSNTNYGYTFGSGTRLTVV.

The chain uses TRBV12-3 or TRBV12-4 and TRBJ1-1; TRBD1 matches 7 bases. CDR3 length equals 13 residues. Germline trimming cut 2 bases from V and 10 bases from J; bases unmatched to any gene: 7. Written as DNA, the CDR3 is TGTGCCAGCAGTTTATTAGGGACAGAGTTAGCTTTCTTT. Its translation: CASSLLGTELAFF.

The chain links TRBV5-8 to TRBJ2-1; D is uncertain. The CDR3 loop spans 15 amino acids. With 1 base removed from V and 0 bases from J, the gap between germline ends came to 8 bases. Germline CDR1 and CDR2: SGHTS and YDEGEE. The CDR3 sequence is CASSLSMGSYNEQFF. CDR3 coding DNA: TGTGCCAGCAGCTTGTCGATGGGCTCCTACAATGAGCAGTTCTTC.

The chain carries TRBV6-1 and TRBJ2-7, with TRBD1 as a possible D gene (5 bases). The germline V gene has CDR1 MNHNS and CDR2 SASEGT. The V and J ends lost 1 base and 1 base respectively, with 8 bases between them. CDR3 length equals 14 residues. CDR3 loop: CASSEETVSYEQYF. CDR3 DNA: TGTGCCAGCAGTGAAGAGACAGTATCCTACGAGCAGTACTTC.

The CDR3 loop reads CASSFSGTADYNEQFF. CDR3 sequence (DNA): TGTGCCAGCAGCTTCAGCGGGACTGCCGACTACAATGAGCAGTTCTTC. The genes are TRBV5-6 and TRBJ2-1, with TRBD2 matching over 7 bases. The CDR3 contains 16 residues. Germline V gene sequence: CDR1 SGHDT, CDR2 YYEEEE. With V trimmed by 2 bases and J by 3 bases, 8 bases remained unmatched.

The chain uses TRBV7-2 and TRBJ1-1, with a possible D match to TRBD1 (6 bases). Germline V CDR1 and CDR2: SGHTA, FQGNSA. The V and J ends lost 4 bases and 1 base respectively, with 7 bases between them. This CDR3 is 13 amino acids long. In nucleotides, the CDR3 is TGTGCCAGCAGCTCGGGGGCGAACACTGAAGCTTTCTTT. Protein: CASSSGANTEAFF.

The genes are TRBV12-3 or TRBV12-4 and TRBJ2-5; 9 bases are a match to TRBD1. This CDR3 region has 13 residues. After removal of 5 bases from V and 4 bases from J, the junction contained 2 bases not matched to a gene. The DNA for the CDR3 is TGTGCCAGCAGTCCGGACAGGGGAGAGACCCAGTACTTC. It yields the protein CASSPDRGETQYF.

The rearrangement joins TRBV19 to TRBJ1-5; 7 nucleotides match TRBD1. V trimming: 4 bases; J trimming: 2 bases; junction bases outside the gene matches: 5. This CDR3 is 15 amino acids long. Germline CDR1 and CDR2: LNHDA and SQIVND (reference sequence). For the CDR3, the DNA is TGTGCCAGTAGTACCCTTGACAGGGGCAATCAGCCCCAGCATTTT. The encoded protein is CASSTLDRGNQPQHF.

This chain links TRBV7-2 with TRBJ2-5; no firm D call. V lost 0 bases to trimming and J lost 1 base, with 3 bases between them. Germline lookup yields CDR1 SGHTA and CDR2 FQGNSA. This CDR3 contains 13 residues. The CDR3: CASSLAVQETQYF. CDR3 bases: TGTGCCAGCAGCTTAGCAGTCCAAGAGACCCAGTACTTC.

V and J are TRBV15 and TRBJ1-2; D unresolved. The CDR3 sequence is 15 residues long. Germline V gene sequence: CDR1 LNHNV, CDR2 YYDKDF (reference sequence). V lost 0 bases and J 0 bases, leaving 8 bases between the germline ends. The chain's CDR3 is CATSRDASPNYGYTF. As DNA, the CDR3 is TGTGCCACCAGCAGAGATGCCAGTCCTAACTATGGCTACACCTTC.

In DNA form, the CDR3 reads TGTGCCAGCAGTTACTCACACGGCTACGAGCAGTACTTC. It is translated as CASSYSHGYEQYF. The chain links TRBV6-5 to TRBJ2-7; D call uncertain. Deletions cut 0 bases from V and 3 bases from J, with 6 bases between. Germline V CDR1 and CDR2: MNHEY, SVGAGI. The CDR3 runs to 13 residues.

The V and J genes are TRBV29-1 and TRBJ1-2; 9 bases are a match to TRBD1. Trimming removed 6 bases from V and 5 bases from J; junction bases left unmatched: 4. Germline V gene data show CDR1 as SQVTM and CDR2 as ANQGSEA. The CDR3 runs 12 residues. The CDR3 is CSVDRGSYGYTF. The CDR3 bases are TGCAGCGTCGACAGGGGGAGTTATGGCTACACCTTC.